At least ten counts were recorded for the clone carrying this T cell receptor (beta chain). The sample originates from a study of CDR3 diversity in severe acne. Trimming removed 9 bases from V and 2 bases from J; junction bases left unmatched: 5. The CDR3 spans 13 residues. The germline V gene encodes CDR1 KGHDR and CDR2 SFDVKD. TCRdb reanalysed the PCR reads using MiXCR and keeps one entry per CDR3 protein. Of about 98,000 distinct CDR3 sequences listed, approximately 47% are singletons. The V gene is TRBV24-1, the J gene TRBJ2-5; 7 bases map to TRBD1. This TCR was sampled from a male donor with acne. The sample was blood. As DNA, the CDR3 is TGTGCCACCGCCGGGACAGCTCAAGAGACCCAGTACTTC. Translating gives CATAGTAQETQYF.